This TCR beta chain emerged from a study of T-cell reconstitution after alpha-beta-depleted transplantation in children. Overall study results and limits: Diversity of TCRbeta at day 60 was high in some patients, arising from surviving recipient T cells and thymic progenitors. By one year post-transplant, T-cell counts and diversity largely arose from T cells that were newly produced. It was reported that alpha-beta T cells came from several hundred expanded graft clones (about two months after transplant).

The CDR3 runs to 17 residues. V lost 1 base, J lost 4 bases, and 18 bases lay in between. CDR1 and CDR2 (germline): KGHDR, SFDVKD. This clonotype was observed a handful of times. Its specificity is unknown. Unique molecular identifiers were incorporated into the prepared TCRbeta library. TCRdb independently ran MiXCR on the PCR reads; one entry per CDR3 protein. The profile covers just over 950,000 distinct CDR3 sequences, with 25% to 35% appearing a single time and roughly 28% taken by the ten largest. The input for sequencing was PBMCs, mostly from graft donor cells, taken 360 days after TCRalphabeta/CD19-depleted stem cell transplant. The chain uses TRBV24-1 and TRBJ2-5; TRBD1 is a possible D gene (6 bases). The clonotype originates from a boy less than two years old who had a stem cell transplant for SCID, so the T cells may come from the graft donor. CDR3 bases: TGTGCCACCAGTGATTTAAGTCCCAGGGGCTCGAGAGAGACCCAGTACTTC. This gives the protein CATSDLSPRGSRETQYF.